These 19 T cell receptor beta chains came from one sample sequenced in a study of PD-L1 blockade in urothelial cancer. The table came from immunoSEQ multiplex PCR; TCRdb's copy has only in-frame clones and leaves some out. The sample lists about 120,000 clones; roughly 90% were seen once. This sample's time point: peripheral blood 6 weeks after treatment start. Sequencing used PBMCs, obtained around atezolizumab (anti-PD-L1) treatment. These receptor sequences come from a man in his sixties with urothelial cancer.

This clone has a handful of counts. The J gene is TRBJ2-7, the V gene TRBV19; D gene uncertain. The germline V and J ends were trimmed by 4 bases and 3 bases, with 4 bases remaining between them. Germline V gene data show CDR1 as LNHDA and CDR2 as SQIVND (reference sequence). This CDR3 is built from 11 residues. In DNA, the CDR3 is TGTGCCAGTAGTACCCACTACGAGCAGTACTTC. As protein: CASSTHYEQYF.

This sequence joins TRBV15 and TRBJ1-2; TRBD1 aligns across 7 bases. J gave up 6 bases and V 1 base, and 5 bases lay outside the gene matches. CDR3 length equals 14 residues. Germline-derived CDR1 and CDR2 are LNHNV and YYDKDF (reference sequence). CDR3 coding DNA: TGTGCCACCAGCAGAGTGGGACAGTTAGATGGCTACACCTTC. Its protein is CATSRVGQLDGYTF.

The chain links TRBV28 to TRBJ2-3, with TRBD2 matching 10 bases. V dropped 1 base and J dropped 4; count of bases not matched to a gene: 5. This CDR3 has 16 residues. Per germline, CDR1 MDHEN and CDR2 SYDVKM. CDR3: CASSLSSSGSPDTQYF. In nucleotides, the CDR3 is TGTGCCAGCAGTTTATCTTCTAGCGGGAGCCCAGATACGCAGTATTTT.

This clone has at least ten counts. The chain carries TRBV2 and TRBJ2-2, with 7 bases that match TRBD1. Germline loops: CDR1 SNHLY, CDR2 FYNNEI. V shed 1 base, J shed 6 bases, and the junction held 2 bases outside the gene matches. The CDR3 sequence is 14 residues long. CDR3 DNA sequence: TGTGCCAGCAGTGAAGACAGGGGTTCCGGGGAGCTGTTTTTT. Protein: CASSEDRGSGELFF.

The V and J genes are TRBV19 and TRBJ1-4; weak D call: TRBD1 (5 bases). CDR3 length: 16 amino acids. CDR1 is LNHDA and CDR2 is SQIVND in the germline V gene (reference sequence). Trimming removed 3 bases from V and 8 bases from J, with 19 bases in between. The CDR3 here is CASSIRSPRQSEKLFF. The DNA for the CDR3 is TGTGCCAGTAGTATTAGATCCCCCCGACAGTCGGAAAAACTGTTTTTT.

The V call is TRBV5-8, the J call TRBJ1-1; 9 bases map to TRBD1. Germline values: CDR1 SGHTS, CDR2 YDEGEE. V lost 7 bases to trimming and J lost 4 bases; unmatched junction nucleotides: 5. The CDR3 has 13 residues. This CDR3 is CASGVDRGTEAFF. In nucleotides, the CDR3 is TGTGCCAGCGGAGTGGACAGGGGCACTGAAGCTTTCTTT.

The chain links TRBV2 to TRBJ2-1; weak D call: TRBD2 (5 bases). The V and J ends lost 0 bases and 8 bases respectively, with 20 bases between them. From germline, CDR1 is SNHLY and CDR2 FYNNEI. The CDR3 loop spans 17 amino acids. The chain's CDR3 is CASSEALLVLFGDEQFF. The CDR3 coding sequence is TGTGCCAGCAGTGAAGCGCTTTTAGTCCTCTTCGGGGATGAGCAGTTCTTC.

The gene calls are TRBV4-1 and TRBJ2-1, with D possibly being TRBD2 (6 bases). The CDR3 loop spans 13 amino acids. Germline V gene data show CDR1 as MGHRA and CDR2 as YSYEKL. Trimming shortened V by 1 base and J by 10 bases, and 11 bases separated the two germline ends. CDR3 sequence reads: CASSQAVGGEQFF. CDR3 nucleotide sequence: TGCGCCAGCAGCCAAGCCGTCGGAGGGGAGCAGTTCTTC.

This clone was detected only once. This chain joins TRBV5-4 and TRBJ1-6; the match to TRBD1 covers 9 bases. The CDR3 has 19 amino acids. Germline loops: CDR1 SGHNT, CDR2 YYREEE (reference sequence). Trimming removed 4 bases from V and 0 bases from J; junction bases left unmatched: 11. The CDR3 DNA is TGTGCCAGCAGCGTGGGGACAGGGTGGGTGAGCTCCTATAATTCACCCCTCCACTTT. It codes for CASSVGTGWVSSYNSPLHF.

This clone was counted once. This chain joins TRBV5-4 and TRBJ2-4; perhaps TRBD2 as D (6 bases). Germline V lookup: CDR1 SGHNT, CDR2 YYREEE (reference sequence). The CDR3 has 14 residues. V was shortened by 0 bases and J by 7 bases, with 11 bases between the two germline ends. CDR3 region: CASSLAGVGNIQYF. The DNA of the CDR3 is TGTGCCAGCAGCTTGGCGGGGGTGGGGAACATTCAGTACTTC.

The chain is built from TRBV5-4 and TRBJ1-4, with 7 bases that match TRBD1. The germline CDR1 and CDR2 sequences are SGHNT and YYREEE (reference sequence). V lost 3 bases and J lost 7; bases outside the gene matches: 9. CDR3 length equals 15 residues. The CDR3 sequence is CASSSQTGTIEKLFF. DNA of the CDR3: TGTGCCAGCAGCTCGCAGACAGGGACGATTGAAAAACTGTTTTTT.

This chain connects TRBV25-1 to TRBJ2-3; TRBD2 matches 11 bases. Germline V gives CDR1 MGHDK, CDR2 SYGVNS. The CDR3 spans 17 residues. J gave up 3 bases and V 6 bases, and 11 bases lay outside the gene matches. The CDR3: CASSVRLGLAATDTQYF. CDR3 bases: TGTGCCAGCAGCGTAAGGTTGGGACTAGCGGCAACAGATACGCAGTATTTT. The full variable domain, rest sourced from reference TRBV25-1 and TRBJ2-3, is EADIYQTPRYLVIGTGKKITLECSQTMGHDKMYWYQQDPGMELHLIHYSYGVNSTEKGDLSSESTVSRIRTEHFPLTLESARPSHTSQYLCASSVRLGLAATDTQYFGPGTRLTVL.

The chain links TRBV2 to TRBJ2-4; 11 bases match TRBD2. Germline lookup yields CDR1 SNHLY and CDR2 FYNNEI. The CDR3 consists of 15 residues. V lost 10 bases and J lost 2; bases outside the gene matches: 7. The CDR3 nucleotides are TGTGCCACAACGGGACTAGCGGTGACCAAAAACATTCAGTACTTC. Translation gives CATTGLAVTKNIQYF.

The V gene is TRBV9, the J gene TRBJ2-7; D is possibly TRBD1 (6 bases). In germline, CDR1 is SGDLS, CDR2 YYNGEE. Trimming removed 3 bases from V and 6 bases from J, with 13 bases in between. The CDR3 is 13 amino acids. In DNA, the CDR3 is TGTGCCAGCAGCGCCACAGGGAAGGGCGAGCAGTACTTC. Protein sequence: CASSATGKGEQYF.

The chain couples TRBV30 to TRBJ2-2, with 9 bases that match TRBD2. V lost 3 bases, J lost 3 bases, and 5 bases stayed unmatched. This CDR3 is built from 15 residues. Germline V gene lookup returns CDR1 GTSNPN and CDR2 SVGIG (reference sequence). CDR3: CAWSHSGSDTGELFF. The CDR3 DNA follows: TGTGCCTGGAGCCATAGCGGGAGTGACACCGGGGAGCTGTTTTTT.

The J gene is TRBJ2-7, the V gene TRBV9, with TRBD2 identical over 12 bases. Germline V gene data show CDR1 as SGDLS and CDR2 as YYNGEE. The CDR3 totals 18 residues. V shed 4 bases, J shed 2 bases, and the junction held 13 bases outside the gene matches. The DNA of the CDR3 is TGTGCCAGCAGCCCCCGAGGTACTAGCGGGAGGACCCCCTACGAGCAGTACTTC. Translated: CASSPRGTSGRTPYEQYF. Combining the CDR3 with reference TRBV9 and TRBJ2-7 gives the whole variable domain DSGVTQTPKHLITATGQRVTLRCSPRSGDLSVYWYQQSLDQGLQFLIQYYNGEERAKGNILERFSAQQFPDLHSELNLSSLELGDSALYFCASSPRGTSGRTPYEQYFGPGTRLTVT.

The chain joins TRBV27 to TRBJ2-5; D possibly corresponds to TRBD2 (7 bases). V shed 5 bases and J shed 4 bases, with 14 bases lying between them. Germline V gene lookup returns CDR1 MNHEY and CDR2 SMNVEV (reference sequence). This CDR3 has 14 amino acids. CDR3 coding DNA: TGTGCCAGCAGTAGTTGGGGGGGCGGAGAGACCCAGTACTTC. It specifies CASSSWGGGETQYF.

This chain's CDR3 is CASSPTGGRGTEAFF. The CDR3 region has the DNA TGTGCCAGCAGCCCAACGGGGGGCCGAGGCACTGAAGCTTTCTTT. This chain joins TRBV7-6 and TRBJ1-1; possible D gene TRBD1, 6 bases. Trimming left V 5 bases short and J 4 bases short, with 17 bases between. CDR1 and CDR2 from the germline V gene are SGHVS and FNYEAQ. The CDR3 is 15 residues long.

V usage is TRBV6-4 and J usage is TRBJ2-3; possible D gene TRBD2, 6 bases. The germline CDR1 and CDR2 sequences are MRHNA and SNTAGT. V was trimmed by 3 bases and J by 2 bases, leaving 15 bases between them. The CDR3 length is 16 residues. The CDR3, as DNA: TGTGCCAGCAGTGATCGGGGCGGGGAGACCACAGATACGCAGTATTTT. The encoded protein is CASSDRGGETTDTQYF.